The clone carrying this T cell receptor (beta chain) was observed many times. Its antigen is not known. V lost 5 bases and J lost 6, with 17 bases in between. CDR1 and CDR2 from the germline V gene are SQVTM and ANQGSEA. This CDR3 has 13 amino acids. This record comes from a study of blood T cells in healthy people across ages. General study findings and limits: Strong correlation existed between TCR beta diversity and naive T cell percentage. Relative to aged donors, long-lived donors carried more naive CD4+ cells and displayed higher diversity.

A second PCR, run for roughly 6 to 11 cycles, used a sample-barcoded 5' primer plus a J-beta primer mix. The authors tagged each cDNA molecule using a template-switch adaptor with 12 random nucleotides. At least 3 million CDR3-containing paired-end reads were obtained per sample. TCRdb re-called the 5' RACE reads with MiXCR, one entry per CDR3 protein. The sample has about 800,000 distinct CDR3 sequences, around 45% seen once; the top ten hold around 18%. The sequence was collected from a man older than 75 in good health. The sample comprised blood. This chain uses TRBV29-1 with TRBJ2-7; D tentatively fits TRBD1 or TRBD2 (5 bases each). Written as DNA, the CDR3 is TGCAGCGTTCTCGGGGCAGGGCCGGGCGAGCAGTACTTC. As protein: CSVLGAGPGEQYF.